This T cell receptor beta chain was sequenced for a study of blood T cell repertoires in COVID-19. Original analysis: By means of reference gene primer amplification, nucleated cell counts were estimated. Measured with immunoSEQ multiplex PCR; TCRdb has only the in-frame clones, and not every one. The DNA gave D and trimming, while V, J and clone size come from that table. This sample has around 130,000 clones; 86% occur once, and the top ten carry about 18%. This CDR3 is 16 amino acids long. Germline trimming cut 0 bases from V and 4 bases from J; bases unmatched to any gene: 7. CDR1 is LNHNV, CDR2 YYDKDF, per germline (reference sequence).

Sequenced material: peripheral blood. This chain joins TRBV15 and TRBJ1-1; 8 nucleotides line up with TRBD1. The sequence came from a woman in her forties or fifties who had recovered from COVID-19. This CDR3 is CATSRDYRTGRTEAFF. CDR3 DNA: TGTGCCACCAGCAGAGATTACAGGACAGGGCGCACTGAAGCTTTCTTT.